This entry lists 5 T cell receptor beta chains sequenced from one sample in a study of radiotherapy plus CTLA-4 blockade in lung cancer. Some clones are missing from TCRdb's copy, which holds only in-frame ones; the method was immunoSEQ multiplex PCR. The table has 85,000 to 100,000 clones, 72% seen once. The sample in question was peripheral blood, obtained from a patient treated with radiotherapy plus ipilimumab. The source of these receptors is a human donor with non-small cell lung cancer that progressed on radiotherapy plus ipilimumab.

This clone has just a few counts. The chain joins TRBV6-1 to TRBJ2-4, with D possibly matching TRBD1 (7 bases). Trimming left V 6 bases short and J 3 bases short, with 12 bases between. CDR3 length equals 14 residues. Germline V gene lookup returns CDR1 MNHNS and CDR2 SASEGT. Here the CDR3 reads CASSPRGDKNIQYF. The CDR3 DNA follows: TGTGCCAGCAGCCCCAGGGGGGACAAAAACATTCAGTACTTC.

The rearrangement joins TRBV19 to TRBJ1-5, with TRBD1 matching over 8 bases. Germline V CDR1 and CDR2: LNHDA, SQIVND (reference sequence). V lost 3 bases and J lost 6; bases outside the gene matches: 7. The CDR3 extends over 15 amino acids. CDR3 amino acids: CASSIPDRVIQPQHF. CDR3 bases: TGTGCCAGTAGTATTCCGGACAGGGTGATTCAGCCCCAGCATTTT. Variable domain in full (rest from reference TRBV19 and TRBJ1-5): DGGITQSPKYLFRKEGQNVTLSCEQNLNHDAMYWYRQDPGQGLRLIYYSQIVNDFQKGDIAEGYSVSREKKESFPLTVTSAQKNPTAFYLCASSIPDRVIQPQHFGDGTRLSIL.

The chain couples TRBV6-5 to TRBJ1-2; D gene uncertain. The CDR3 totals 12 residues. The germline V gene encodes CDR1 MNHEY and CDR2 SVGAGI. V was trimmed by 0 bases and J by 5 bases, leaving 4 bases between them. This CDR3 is CASSYSGYGYTF. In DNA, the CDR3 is TGTGCCAGCAGTTACTCAGGGTATGGCTACACCTTC.

Here the CDR3 reads CASSPLGRGDNEQFF. DNA of the CDR3: TGTGCCAGCAGCCCCCTAGGAAGAGGGGACAATGAGCAGTTCTTC. The chain joins TRBV13 to TRBJ2-1; either TRBD1 or TRBD2 may supply D (5 bases each). Per the germline V gene, CDR1 is PRHDT and CDR2 is FYEKMQ (reference sequence). The CDR3 has 15 amino acids. Between the trimmed V and J ends, which lost 5 bases and 5 bases, there was a span of 16 bases.

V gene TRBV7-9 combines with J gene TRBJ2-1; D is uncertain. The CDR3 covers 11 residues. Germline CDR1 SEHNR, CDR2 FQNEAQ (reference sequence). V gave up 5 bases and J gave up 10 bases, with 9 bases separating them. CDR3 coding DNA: TGTGCCAGCAGCGCCTCCTACGAGCAGTTCTTC. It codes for CASSASYEQFF.